The present T cell receptor (beta chain) was sequenced within a study of CD8+ T cells in alopecia areata. cDNA reverse transcribed from extracted RNA served as the sequencing template. Data came from immunoSEQ multiplex PCR; TCRdb stores just in-frame clones and leaves some out. The sample lists around 190,000 clones, 55% to 70% seen once, with around 0.69% in the top ten. Treatment: oral pan-JAK inhibitor, 5-10 mg twice daily. CDR3 size: 15 residues. The V gene lost 3 bases and the J gene lost 1 base, with 13 bases spanning the gap. Germline V gene lookup returns CDR1 GTSNPN and CDR2 SVGIG (reference sequence).

The sample consisted of CD4+ T cells sorted from blood, taken at week 4, from a patient treated with tofacitinib. The sequence derives from a human donor with alopecia areata. The rearrangement links TRBV30 to TRBJ2-1, with D hard to call. The chain's CDR3 is CAWRADSTSYNEQFF. CDR3 DNA: TGTGCCTGGAGGGCCGACTCTACGTCCTACAATGAGCAGTTCTTC.